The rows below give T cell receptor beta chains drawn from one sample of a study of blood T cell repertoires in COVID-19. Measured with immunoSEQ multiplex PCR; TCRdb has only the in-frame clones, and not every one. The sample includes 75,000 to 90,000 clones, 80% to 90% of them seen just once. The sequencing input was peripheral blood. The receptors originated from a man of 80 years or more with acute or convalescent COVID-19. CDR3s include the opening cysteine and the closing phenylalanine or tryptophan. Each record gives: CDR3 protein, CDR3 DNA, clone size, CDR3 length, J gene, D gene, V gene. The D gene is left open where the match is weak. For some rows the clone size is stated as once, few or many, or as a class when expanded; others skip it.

CDR3 protein: CSVVAGSYEQYF; CDR3 DNA: TGCAGCGTTGTTGCAGGTTCCTACGAGCAGTACTTC; clone size: NA; CDR3 length: 12; J gene: TRBJ2-7; D gene: NA; V gene: TRBV29-1
CDR3 protein: CASSLGGSETQYF; CDR3 DNA: TGTGCCAGCAGTTTAGGGGGCAGTGAGACCCAGTACTTC; clone size: few; CDR3 length: 13; J gene: TRBJ2-5; D gene: NA; V gene: TRBV28
CDR3 protein: CASSNGQGGTEAFF; CDR3 DNA: TGCGCCAGCAGCAATGGACAGGGTGGCACTGAAGCTTTCTTT; clone size: NA; CDR3 length: 14; J gene: TRBJ1-1; D gene: TRBD1; V gene: TRBV5-1
CDR3 protein: CASRLGGQGRQPQHF; CDR3 DNA: TGTGCCAGTAGACTGGGAGGACAGGGCCGACAGCCCCAGCATTTT; clone size: NA; CDR3 length: 15; J gene: TRBJ1-5; D gene: TRBD1; V gene: TRBV19
CDR3 protein: CASRAGQGYHEQYF; CDR3 DNA: TGTGCCAGCAGGGCGGGACAGGGGTATCACGAGCAGTACTTC; clone size: NA; CDR3 length: 14; J gene: TRBJ2-7; D gene: TRBD1; V gene: TRBV28
CDR3 protein: CASSLDRVSEETQYF; CDR3 DNA: TGTGCCAGCAGCCTCGACAGGGTTTCTGAAGAGACCCAGTACTTC; clone size: NA; CDR3 length: 15; J gene: TRBJ2-5; D gene: TRBD1; V gene: TRBV6-2/TRBV6-3
CDR3 protein: CATSNSVDRGFGSSGYTF; CDR3 DNA: TGTGCCACCAGCAATTCTGTAGACAGGGGGTTTGGGAGCAGCGGCTACACCTTC; clone size: NA; CDR3 length: 18; J gene: TRBJ1-2; D gene: TRBD1; V gene: TRBV15
CDR3 protein: CASNGRVGQPQHF; CDR3 DNA: TGTGCCAGTAATGGCAGGGTCGGTCAGCCCCAGCATTTT; clone size: NA; CDR3 length: 13; J gene: TRBJ1-5; D gene: NA; V gene: TRBV19
CDR3 protein: CASSLGSVNYGYTF; CDR3 DNA: TGCGCCAGCAGCTTGGGATCGGTTAACTATGGCTACACCTTC; clone size: few; CDR3 length: 14; J gene: TRBJ1-2; D gene: NA; V gene: TRBV5-1
CDR3 protein: CASSDSKRRTSNYGYTF; CDR3 DNA: TGTGCCAGCAGTGACTCGAAACGACGGACTTCTAACTATGGCTACACCTTC; clone size: NA; CDR3 length: 17; J gene: TRBJ1-2; D gene: NA; V gene: TRBV6-4
CDR3 protein: CASSIGQVFTYEQYF; CDR3 DNA: TGTGCCAGCAGTATAGGACAGGTTTTCACCTACGAGCAGTACTTC; clone size: NA; CDR3 length: 15; J gene: TRBJ2-7; D gene: TRBD1; V gene: TRBV11-2
CDR3 protein: CASSPGQGSYNEQFF; CDR3 DNA: TGTGCCAGCAGTCCCGGACAGGGCTCCTACAATGAGCAGTTCTTC; clone size: NA; CDR3 length: 15; J gene: TRBJ2-1; D gene: TRBD1; V gene: TRBV6-4
CDR3 protein: CASSPPGSYEQYF; CDR3 DNA: TGTGCCAGCAGTCCCCCGGGATCCTACGAGCAGTACTTC; clone size: NA; CDR3 length: 13; J gene: TRBJ2-7; D gene: NA; V gene: TRBV12-3/TRBV12-4
CDR3 protein: CASSPGDRGNQETQYF; CDR3 DNA: TGTGCCAGCAGCCCAGGGGACAGGGGGAACCAAGAGACCCAGTACTTC; clone size: few; CDR3 length: 16; J gene: TRBJ2-5; D gene: TRBD1; V gene: TRBV11-3
CDR3 protein: CASSRGRANYGYTF; CDR3 DNA: TGTGCCAGCAGCCGGGGGCGCGCTAACTATGGCTACACCTTC; clone size: NA; CDR3 length: 14; J gene: TRBJ1-2; D gene: NA; V gene: TRBV3-1/TRBV3-2
CDR3 protein: CASSVAVATGENEQFF; CDR3 DNA: TGTGCCAGCAGCGTAGCGGTGGCTACGGGGGAGAATGAGCAGTTCTTC; clone size: NA; CDR3 length: 16; J gene: TRBJ2-1; D gene: NA; V gene: TRBV9
CDR3 protein: CASRQGPTNEKLFF; CDR3 DNA: TGTGCCAGTAGGCAGGGGCCAACTAATGAAAAACTGTTTTTT; clone size: NA; CDR3 length: 14; J gene: TRBJ1-4; D gene: NA; V gene: TRBV19
CDR3 protein: CASRPQGFANTEAFF; CDR3 DNA: TGTGCCAGCAGGCCACAGGGGTTTGCGAACACTGAAGCTTTCTTT; clone size: NA; CDR3 length: 15; J gene: TRBJ1-1; D gene: TRBD1; V gene: TRBV7-8
CDR3 protein: CSVIQVIGEKLFF; CDR3 DNA: TGCAGCGTTATACAGGTGATAGGGGAAAAACTGTTTTTT; clone size: once; CDR3 length: 13; J gene: TRBJ1-4; D gene: NA; V gene: TRBV29-1
CDR3 protein: CSASPTRELNF; CDR3 DNA: TGCAGTGCTAGTCCTACACGGGAGTTAAATTTT; clone size: NA; CDR3 length: 11; J gene: TRBJ1-4; D gene: NA; V gene: TRBV20-1
CDR3 protein: CAISANTQGAGNTEAFF; CDR3 DNA: TGTGCCATCAGCGCCAACACCCAGGGGGCAGGAAACACTGAAGCTTTCTTT; clone size: NA; CDR3 length: 17; J gene: TRBJ1-1; D gene: TRBD1; V gene: TRBV10-3
CDR3 protein: CASRLRAMNTEAFF; CDR3 DNA: TGTGCCAGCAGGTTGCGGGCTATGAACACTGAAGCTTTCTTT; clone size: NA; CDR3 length: 14; J gene: TRBJ1-1; D gene: NA; V gene: TRBV6-5
CDR3 protein: CASSLDGTNYGYTF; CDR3 DNA: TGCGCCAGCAGCTTGGACGGGACTAACTATGGCTACACCTTC; clone size: NA; CDR3 length: 14; J gene: TRBJ1-2; D gene: NA; V gene: TRBV5-1
CDR3 protein: CASSLGGGPYNEQFF; CDR3 DNA: TGCGCCAGCAGCTTGGGCGGGGGTCCCTACAATGAGCAGTTCTTC; clone size: NA; CDR3 length: 15; J gene: TRBJ2-1; D gene: TRBD2; V gene: TRBV5-1
CDR3 protein: CASSPQGGNQPQHF; CDR3 DNA: TGTGCCAGTAGCCCACAGGGCGGCAATCAGCCCCAGCATTTT; clone size: NA; CDR3 length: 14; J gene: TRBJ1-5; D gene: NA; V gene: TRBV19
CDR3 protein: CASSLRSGDTEAFF; CDR3 DNA: TGCGCCAGCAGCTTGAGGTCCGGGGACACTGAAGCTTTCTTT; clone size: NA; CDR3 length: 14; J gene: TRBJ1-1; D gene: NA; V gene: TRBV5-1
CDR3 protein: CSVGDLKNTEAFF; CDR3 DNA: TGCAGCGTAGGGGATCTTAAGAACACTGAAGCTTTCTTT; clone size: NA; CDR3 length: 13; J gene: TRBJ1-1; D gene: NA; V gene: TRBV29-1
CDR3 protein: CASSSPRRDRGFDTEAFF; CDR3 DNA: TGTGCCAGCAGTTCCCCCCGCCGGGACAGGGGCTTTGACACTGAAGCTTTCTTT; clone size: NA; CDR3 length: 18; J gene: TRBJ1-1; D gene: TRBD1; V gene: TRBV28
CDR3 protein: CASSQTGIDLRAFF; CDR3 DNA: TGCGCCAGCAGCCAGACAGGAATAGACTTAAGAGCTTTCTTT; clone size: NA; CDR3 length: 14; J gene: TRBJ1-1; D gene: NA; V gene: TRBV4-1
CDR3 protein: CTSSQLAQGFSGNTIYF; CDR3 DNA: TGCACCAGCAGCCAACTTGCGCAGGGCTTCTCTGGAAACACCATATATTTT; clone size: NA; CDR3 length: 17; J gene: TRBJ1-3; D gene: NA; V gene: TRBV1
CDR3 protein: CASSFSSGGYTDTQYF; CDR3 DNA: TGTGCCAGCAGCTTCTCTAGCGGGGGGTACACAGATACGCAGTATTTT; clone size: NA; CDR3 length: 16; J gene: TRBJ2-3; D gene: TRBD2; V gene: TRBV11-2
CDR3 protein: CAISGGTGGDQPQHF; CDR3 DNA: TGTGCCATCAGTGGGGGGACAGGGGGTGATCAGCCCCAGCATTTT; clone size: NA; CDR3 length: 15; J gene: TRBJ1-5; D gene: TRBD1; V gene: TRBV10-3
CDR3 protein: CASSVLGVSSYNSPLHF; CDR3 DNA: TGTGCCAGCAGTGTCCTCGGGGTGAGCTCCTATAATTCACCCCTCCACTTT; clone size: NA; CDR3 length: 17; J gene: TRBJ1-6; D gene: NA; V gene: TRBV27
CDR3 protein: CASSPKGDQSSGANVLTF; CDR3 DNA: TGTGCCAGCTCACCAAAAGGGGATCAGAGCTCTGGGGCCAACGTCCTGACTTTC; clone size: NA; CDR3 length: 18; J gene: TRBJ2-6; D gene: NA; V gene: TRBV18
CDR3 protein: CASSKGTAVSGANVLTF; CDR3 DNA: TGTGCCAGTAGTAAAGGGACTGCCGTCTCTGGGGCCAACGTCCTGACTTTC; clone size: NA; CDR3 length: 17; J gene: TRBJ2-6; D gene: NA; V gene: TRBV19
CDR3 protein: CASSPGQGGGYTF; CDR3 DNA: TGTGCCAGCAGTCCGGGACAGGGGGGTGGCTACACCTTC; clone size: NA; CDR3 length: 13; J gene: TRBJ1-2; D gene: TRBD1; V gene: TRBV28
CDR3 protein: CASSLDGPIYEQYF; CDR3 DNA: TGTGCCAGCAGCTTAGATGGGCCGATTTACGAGCAGTACTTC; clone size: NA; CDR3 length: 14; J gene: TRBJ2-7; D gene: NA; V gene: TRBV7-2
CDR3 protein: CAISESDRPNTGELFF; CDR3 DNA: TGTGCCATCAGTGAGTCAGACAGACCGAACACCGGGGAGCTGTTTTTT; clone size: NA; CDR3 length: 16; J gene: TRBJ2-2; D gene: NA; V gene: TRBV10-3
CDR3 protein: CASSQDLRGKGTEAFF; CDR3 DNA: TGTGCCAGCAGCCAAGACCTCAGGGGAAAGGGAACTGAAGCTTTCTTT; clone size: NA; CDR3 length: 16; J gene: TRBJ1-1; D gene: NA; V gene: TRBV3-1/TRBV3-2
CDR3 protein: CASGLGAGTDTQYF; CDR3 DNA: TGTGCTAGTGGTTTGGGGGCCGGCACAGATACGCAGTATTTT; clone size: NA; CDR3 length: 14; J gene: TRBJ2-3; D gene: NA; V gene: TRBV12-5
CDR3 protein: CASSLAPAGSQPQHF; CDR3 DNA: TGTGCCAGCAGCTTAGCCCCGGCAGGGTCTCAGCCCCAGCATTTT; clone size: NA; CDR3 length: 15; J gene: TRBJ1-5; D gene: NA; V gene: TRBV7-2
CDR3 protein: CASSQTIKPGGQYF; CDR3 DNA: TGCGCCAGCAGCCAAACGATCAAGCCCGGGGGGCAGTACTTC; clone size: NA; CDR3 length: 14; J gene: TRBJ2-5; D gene: TRBD2; V gene: TRBV5-1